These 27 T cell receptor beta chains were all obtained from the same sample, sequenced in a study of blood T cell repertoires in COVID-19. TCRdb keeps only in-frame clones here, not all; method: immunoSEQ multiplex PCR. The sample lists about 150,000 clones, approximately 92% occurring once. Sequences were obtained from peripheral blood. These receptors were taken from a woman in her thirties or forties with acute or convalescent COVID-19.

Only one count was recorded for this clone. The chain is built from TRBV30 and TRBJ2-1; 16 bases line up with TRBD2. With 8 bases clipped from V and 2 bases from J, the junction kept 9 bases outside the gene matches. Germline V gene sequence: CDR1 GTSNPN, CDR2 SVGIG (reference sequence). The CDR3 totals 17 residues. The CDR3 DNA is TGTGCCATGGAGGGGACTAGCGGGAGGGGGACCTACAATGAGCAGTTCTTC. This sequence encodes CAMEGTSGRGTYNEQFF.

V usage is TRBV5-1 and J usage is TRBJ2-3; D is ambiguous. The CDR3 runs to 14 residues. Germline V gene data show CDR1 as SGHRS and CDR2 as YFSETQ. V lost 5 bases and J lost 0, with 10 bases in between. CDR3 sequence: CASRSELSTDTQYF. CDR3 bases: TGCGCCAGCAGATCTGAACTTAGCACAGATACGCAGTATTTT.

The rearrangement links TRBV15 to TRBJ1-1; no firm D call. The V gene lost 4 bases and the J gene lost 10 bases, with 13 bases spanning the gap. The CDR3 consists of 12 residues. The germline gives CDR1 LNHNV, CDR2 YYDKDF (reference sequence). The chain's CDR3 is CATSMRIGRAFF. The CDR3 DNA reads TGTGCCACCAGCATGAGAATAGGGAGAGCTTTCTTT.

The chain uses TRBV5-6 and TRBJ1-6; possibly TRBD1 for D (5 bases). The germline V gene has CDR1 SGHDT and CDR2 YYEEEE. CDR3 length equals 14 residues. V was shortened by 0 bases and J by 8 bases, with 9 bases between the two germline ends. CDR3 sequence reads: CASSLEGLHSPLHF. In DNA, the CDR3 is TGTGCCAGCAGCTTGGAGGGGCTGCATTCACCCCTCCACTTT.

The chain uses TRBV29-1 and TRBJ1-1; 7 bases fit TRBD1. The CDR3 consists of 13 residues. From germline, CDR1 is SQVTM and CDR2 ANQGSEA. V lost 3 bases, J lost 6 bases, and 7 bases stayed unmatched. CDR3 nucleotide sequence: TGCAGCGTTGAGGGGGACAGTCCGCCTGAAGCTTTCTTT. It is translated as CSVEGDSPPEAFF.

The V gene is TRBV15, the J gene TRBJ2-3; the match to TRBD2 covers 8 bases. CDR1 is LNHNV, CDR2 YYDKDF, per germline (reference sequence). This CDR3 region has 15 residues. The junction had 0 bases not matched to a gene; V was cut back by 0 bases and J by 1 base. This CDR3 is CATSREAGGTDTQYF. The CDR3 DNA sequence: TGTGCCACCAGCAGAGAAGCGGGAGGCACAGATACGCAGTATTTT.

The chain employs TRBV19 and TRBJ2-4; 14 bases fit TRBD2. Unmatched junction bases numbered 13, after V lost 6 bases and J lost 0 bases. Germline loops: CDR1 LNHDA, CDR2 SQIVND (reference sequence). This CDR3 has 20 residues. Here the CDR3 reads CASSRSPGLAGAIAKNIQYF. The DNA of the CDR3 is TGTGCCAGTAGCCGCTCGCCGGGACTAGCGGGAGCGATAGCCAAAAACATTCAGTACTTC.

This chain links TRBV29-1 with TRBJ1-1; a weak D match, TRBD1 (5 bases). Per the germline V gene, CDR1 is SQVTM and CDR2 is ANQGSEA. Trimming stripped 4 bases from V and 2 bases from J, with 14 bases between. The CDR3 extends over 14 amino acids. The CDR3, as DNA: TGCAGCGTTGTCATCCAGGGCCGCAACACTGAAGCTTTCTTT. This sequence encodes CSVVIQGRNTEAFF.

The chain carries TRBV2 and TRBJ1-4; D is ambiguous. From germline, CDR1 is SNHLY and CDR2 FYNNEI. This CDR3 is built from 15 residues. V gave up 6 bases and J gave up 5 bases, with 16 bases separating them. This CDR3 is CASSNSLFLNEKLFF. CDR3 bases: TGTGCCAGCAGCAATAGCCTTTTCCTGAATGAAAAACTGTTTTTT.

DNA of the CDR3: TGTGCCAGCAGCGGATATTTCCAGGGGGAATGGTATGATACGCAGTATTTT. Its protein product is CASSGYFQGEWYDTQYF. The chain carries TRBV11-3 and TRBJ2-3; 7 positions agree with TRBD1. Germline lookup yields CDR1 SGHNT and CDR2 YENEEA. V lost 5 bases and J lost 6; bases outside the gene matches: 17. CDR3 size: 17 residues.

V gene TRBV3-1 (or the pseudogene TRBV3-2) combines with J gene TRBJ2-4; D might be TRBD1 (6 bases). In germline, CDR1 is LGHDT, CDR2 YNNKEL (reference sequence). This CDR3 contains 16 residues. V gave up 1 base and J gave up 8 bases, with 18 bases separating them. The CDR3 bases are TGTGCCAGCAGCCAAGGCTTGAGGACAGACCGGGACATTCAGTACTTC. Translating it yields CASSQGLRTDRDIQYF.

This sequence joins TRBV3-1 (or the pseudogene TRBV3-2) and TRBJ1-6; 10 nucleotides match TRBD1. CDR1 LGHDT and CDR2 YNNKEL come from the germline V gene (reference sequence). This CDR3 region has 16 residues. V lost 3 bases, J lost 4 bases, and 3 bases stayed unmatched. The CDR3: CASSQDRGTYNSPLHF. The CDR3 DNA reads as TGTGCCAGCAGCCAGGACAGGGGGACTTATAATTCACCCCTCCACTTT.

V gene TRBV5-1 combines with J gene TRBJ2-2; 8 bases match TRBD2. V shed 4 bases, J shed 0 bases, and the junction held 2 bases outside the gene matches. There are 15 residues in the CDR3. From germline, CDR1 is SGHRS and CDR2 YFSETQ. The CDR3 sequence: CASSPGLANTGELFF. CDR3 nucleotide sequence: TGCGCCAGCAGCCCGGGACTAGCGAACACCGGGGAGCTGTTTTTT.

V and J are TRBV6-5 and TRBJ1-1; TRBD1 is a possible D gene (5 bases). Germline CDR1 is MNHEY and CDR2 is SVGAGI. V was trimmed by 6 bases and J by 3 bases, leaving 17 bases between them. CDR3 length: 15 residues. DNA of the CDR3: TGTGCCAGCAGGGCCTTGAGGACGGGGGACACTGAAGCTTTCTTT. This sequence encodes CASRALRTGDTEAFF.

This sequence joins TRBV11-3 and TRBJ2-3, with D possibly matching TRBD1 (5 bases). CDR1 and CDR2 from the germline V gene are SGHNT and YENEEA. There are 13 residues in the CDR3. V was trimmed by 3 bases and J by 5 bases, leaving 9 bases between them. CDR3 residues: CASSLDNQDTQYF. As DNA, the CDR3 is TGTGCCAGCAGCTTGGACAACCAAGATACGCAGTATTTT.

The V call is TRBV29-1, the J call TRBJ1-1, with D possibly being TRBD1 (5 bases). V gave up 6 bases and J gave up 1 base, with 9 bases separating them. Germline CDR1 SQVTM, CDR2 ANQGSEA. The CDR3 spans 12 residues. As DNA, the CDR3 is TGCAGCGTCGGCAGGGCGAACACTGAAGCTTTCTTT. The encoded protein is CSVGRANTEAFF.

The CDR3 region is CATSRTGGDNEQFF. The CDR3 nucleotides read TGTGCCACCAGTAGGACAGGGGGTGATAATGAGCAGTTCTTC. The V gene is TRBV24-1, the J gene TRBJ2-1; TRBD1 matches 10 bases. V was pared by 6 bases and J by 7 bases, with 5 bases of the junction left unmatched. Germline V gene data show CDR1 as KGHDR and CDR2 as SFDVKD. The CDR3 totals 14 residues.

The V call is TRBV30, the J call TRBJ2-1, with TRBD2 identical over 9 bases. Germline values: CDR1 GTSNPN, CDR2 SVGIG (reference sequence). The CDR3 has 15 residues. Trimming cost V 0 bases and J 9 bases; bases outside gene matches: 9. The DNA of the CDR3 is TGTGCCTGGAGTGTACAGGGCGGGAGGGCTGGTGAGCAGTTCTTC. It yields the protein CAWSVQGGRAGEQFF. The full variable domain, rest sourced from reference TRBV30 and TRBJ2-1, is SQTIHQWPATLVQPVGSPLSLECTVEGTSNPNLYWYRQAAGRGLQLLFYSVGIGQISSEVPQNLSASRPQDRQFILSSKKLLLSDSGFYLCAWSVQGGRAGEQFFGPGTRLTVL.

The V and J genes are TRBV3-1 (or the pseudogene TRBV3-2) and TRBJ2-3; TRBD2 matches at 8 bases. The CDR3 is made up of 17 amino acids. With 0 bases clipped from V and 2 bases from J, the junction kept 7 bases outside the gene matches. Germline values: CDR1 LGHDT, CDR2 YNNKEL (reference sequence). The CDR3 DNA follows: TGTGCCAGCAGCCAAGAGTGGCGGGGGGCGCTCACAGATACGCAGTATTTT. Protein: CASSQEWRGALTDTQYF.

The V call is TRBV7-3, the J call TRBJ2-3; weak D call: TRBD1 (6 bases). The CDR3 is 17 residues long. Trimming shortened V by 5 bases and J by 0 bases, and 18 bases separated the two germline ends. Germline-derived CDR1 and CDR2 are SGHTA and FQGTGA. The DNA for the CDR3 is TGTGCCAGCAGCACCCATGGACAGAATCCTAGCACAGATACGCAGTATTTT. It codes for CASSTHGQNPSTDTQYF.

This chain joins TRBV4-1 and TRBJ2-7, with TRBD1 as a possible D gene (7 bases). Trimming left V 3 bases short and J 6 bases short, with 21 bases between. The CDR3 is made up of 16 amino acids. From germline, CDR1 is MGHRA and CDR2 YSYEKL. CDR3 DNA sequence: TGCGCCAGCAGCCAGATAGGACCAGGGGGGAGCACCGAGCAGTACTTC. Protein product: CASSQIGPGGSTEQYF.

This sequence joins TRBV30 and TRBJ2-3; D is ambiguous. The V end lost 2 bases, the J end lost 6 bases, and 12 bases lay between the germline ends. CDR1 is GTSNPN and CDR2 is SVGIG in the germline V gene (reference sequence). This CDR3 has 13 residues. Here the CDR3 reads CAWSLLARDTQYF. CDR3 DNA sequence: TGTGCCTGGAGTTTATTAGCTCGGGATACGCAGTATTTT.

This clone was observed once. The chain carries TRBV5-4 and TRBJ1-2; D might be TRBD1 (6 bases). Trimming removed 5 bases at V and 0 bases at J, with 14 bases between. The CDR3 has 15 residues. Germline V CDR1 and CDR2: SGHNT, YYREEE (reference sequence). The CDR3 DNA is TGTGCCAGCAGACCCGGACAGACTTCTAACTATGGCTACACCTTC. As protein: CASRPGQTSNYGYTF.

This clone was found a few times. This chain connects TRBV9 to TRBJ1-2, with 8 bases aligning to TRBD1. Losses at the gene ends were 2 bases for V and 4 bases for J; bases not matched to a gene: 1. The CDR3 consists of 13 residues. Germline CDR1 reads SGDLS; CDR2 reads YYNGEE. The CDR3 loop reads CASSVGTGYGYTF. CDR3 bases: TGTGCCAGCAGCGTGGGGACAGGCTATGGCTACACCTTC.

V is TRBV15 and J is TRBJ1-5, with D unclear. CDR1 and CDR2 from the germline V gene are LNHNV and YYDKDF (reference sequence). V was clipped by 3 bases and J by 4 bases, with 4 bases between them. The CDR3 is made up of 12 amino acids. This CDR3 reads CATSSLNQPQHF. The DNA of the CDR3 is TGTGCCACCAGCAGTCTTAATCAGCCCCAGCATTTT.

The chain recombines TRBV27 with TRBJ1-2; 7 bases fit TRBD1. V was clipped by 6 bases and J by 4 bases; unmatched bases: 11. CDR1 and CDR2 (germline): MNHEY, SMNVEV (reference sequence). This CDR3 comprises 15 residues. The CDR3 nucleotides read TGTGCCAGCAGCCGGACAGGATTTGATCTCTATGGCTACACCTTC. Its protein is CASSRTGFDLYGYTF.

The V call is TRBV19, the J call TRBJ2-7, with 10 bases aligning to TRBD1. The V and J ends lost 6 bases and 3 bases, in that order; junction bases with no gene match: 5. Germline CDR1 reads LNHDA; CDR2 reads SQIVND (reference sequence). The CDR3 spans 14 residues. CDR3 nucleotide sequence: TGTGCCAGTAGAGGACAGGGGGACCTCTACGAGCAGTACTTC. This codes for CASRGQGDLYEQYF.